The T cell receptor beta chain under discussion was sequenced for a study of blood T cell repertoires in COVID-19. Overall study: Donors in the United States, Italy and Spain gave samples during acute or convalescent COVID-19. PBMCs, B-cell-depleted T cells, or T cells were the source of the cDNA or gDNA that made up the material.

In the authors' methods: Amplifying reference gene primers gave estimates of nucleated cell counts. Only in-frame clones appear in the TCRdb table, and some are missing; sequencing was by immunoSEQ multiplex PCR. The V and J calls and clone size are taken from that table; D and trimming were inferred from the DNA. The sample contains under 350,000 clones, 83% of which appear only once. The CDR3 consists of 14 residues. J gave up 3 bases and V 5 bases, and 7 bases lay outside the gene matches. Germline CDR1 and CDR2: LNHDA and SQIVND (reference sequence). Sequencing was carried out using peripheral blood. The chain employs TRBV19 and TRBJ2-7; TRBD1 matches 7 bases. This sequence was found in a woman aged 45-59 years who had recovered from COVID-19. CDR3 sequence reads: CASSGHRGNYEQYF. The CDR3 coding sequence is TGTGCCAGTAGTGGGCACAGGGGAAACTACGAGCAGTACTTC.